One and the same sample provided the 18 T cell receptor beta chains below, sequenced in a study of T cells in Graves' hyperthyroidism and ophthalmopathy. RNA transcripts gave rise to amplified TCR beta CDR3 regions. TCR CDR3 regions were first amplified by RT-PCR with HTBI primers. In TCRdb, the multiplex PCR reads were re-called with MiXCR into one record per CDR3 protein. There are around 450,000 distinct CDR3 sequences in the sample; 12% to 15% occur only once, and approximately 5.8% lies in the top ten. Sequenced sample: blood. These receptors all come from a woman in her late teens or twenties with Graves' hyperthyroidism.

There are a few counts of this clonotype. The CDR3 nucleotides are TGCAGCGTTAGCCTTCAGGGGAAGCACACTGAAGCTTTCTTT. The encoded protein is CSVSLQGKHTEAFF. The rearrangement joins TRBV29-1 to TRBJ1-1, with D perhaps matching TRBD1 (6 bases). V shed 5 bases and J shed 3 bases, with 16 bases lying between them. The CDR3 is made up of 14 amino acids. The germline CDR1 and CDR2 sequences are SQVTM and ANQGSEA.

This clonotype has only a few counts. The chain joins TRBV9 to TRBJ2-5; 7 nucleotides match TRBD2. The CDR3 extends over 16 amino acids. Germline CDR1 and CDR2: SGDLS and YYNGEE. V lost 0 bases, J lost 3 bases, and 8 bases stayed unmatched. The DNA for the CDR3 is TGTGCCAGCAGCGTAGCTGCGGGAGCGAAGGAAGAGACCCAGTACTTC. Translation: CASSVAAGAKEETQYF.

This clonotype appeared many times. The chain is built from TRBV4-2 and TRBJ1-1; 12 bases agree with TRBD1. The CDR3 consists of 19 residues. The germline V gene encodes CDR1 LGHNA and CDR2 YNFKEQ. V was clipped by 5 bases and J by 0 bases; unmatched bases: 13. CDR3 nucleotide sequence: TGTGCCAGCAGCTACGATACCGGGACAGGGGGCGGTATGAACACTGAAGCTTTCTTT. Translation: CASSYDTGTGGGMNTEAFF.

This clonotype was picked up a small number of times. The CDR3 DNA is TGCAGTGCTACCCGGACAGGGATTAACACCGGGGAGCTGTTTTTT. Translating gives CSATRTGINTGELFF. The V and J genes are TRBV20-1 and TRBJ2-2, with 8 bases that match TRBD1. Per germline, CDR1 DFQATT and CDR2 SNEGSKA (reference sequence). The CDR3 sequence is 15 residues long. V was clipped by 4 bases and J by 2 bases; unmatched bases: 6.

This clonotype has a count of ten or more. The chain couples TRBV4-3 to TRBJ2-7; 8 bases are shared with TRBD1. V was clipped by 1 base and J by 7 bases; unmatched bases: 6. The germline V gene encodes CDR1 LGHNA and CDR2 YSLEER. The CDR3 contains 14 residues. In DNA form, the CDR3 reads TGCGCCAGCAGCCAAGGGCAGGGGGCCTGGGAGCAGTACTTC. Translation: CASSQGQGAWEQYF.

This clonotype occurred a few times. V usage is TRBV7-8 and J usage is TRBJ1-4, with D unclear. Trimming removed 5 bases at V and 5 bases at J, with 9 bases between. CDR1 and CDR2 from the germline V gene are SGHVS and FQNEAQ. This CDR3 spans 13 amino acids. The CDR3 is CASSRRHNEKLFF. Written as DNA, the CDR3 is TGTGCCAGCAGCAGAAGACACAATGAAAAACTGTTTTTT.

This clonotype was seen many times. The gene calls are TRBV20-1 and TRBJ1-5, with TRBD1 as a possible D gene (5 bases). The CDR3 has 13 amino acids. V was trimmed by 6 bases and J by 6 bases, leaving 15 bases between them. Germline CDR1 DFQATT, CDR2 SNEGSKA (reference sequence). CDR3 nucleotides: TGCAGTGCAAGGCCAGGGCTGGGTCAGCCCCAGCATTTT. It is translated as CSARPGLGQPQHF.

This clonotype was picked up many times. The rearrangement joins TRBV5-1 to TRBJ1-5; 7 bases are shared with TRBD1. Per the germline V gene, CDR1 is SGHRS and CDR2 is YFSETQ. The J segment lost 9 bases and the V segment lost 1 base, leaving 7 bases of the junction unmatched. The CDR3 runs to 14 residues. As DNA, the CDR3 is TGCGCCAGCAGCTTGTACGCAGGGGGACGGCCCCAGCATTTT. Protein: CASSLYAGGRPQHF.

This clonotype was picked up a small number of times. For the CDR3, the DNA is TGTGCCAGCAGCCAAGATGGTGGAAACACCATATATTTT. This sequence encodes CASSQDGGNTIYF. The rearrangement uses TRBV4-2 and TRBJ1-3; D unclear. The CDR3 runs 13 residues. With 0 bases removed from V and 3 bases from J, the gap between germline ends came to 3 bases. In germline, CDR1 is LGHNA, CDR2 YNFKEQ.

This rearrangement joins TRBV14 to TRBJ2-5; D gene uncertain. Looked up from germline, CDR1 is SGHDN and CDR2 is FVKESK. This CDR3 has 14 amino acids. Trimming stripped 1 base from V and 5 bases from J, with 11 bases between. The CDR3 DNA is TGTGCCAGCAGCCAAGTGTTAGAGAAGGAGACCCAGTACTTC. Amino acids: CASSQVLEKETQYF. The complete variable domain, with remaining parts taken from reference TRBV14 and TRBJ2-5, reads EAGVTQFPSHSVIEKGQTVTLRCDPISGHDNLYWYRRVMGKEIKFLLHFVKESKQDESGMPNNRFLAERTGGTYSTLKVQPAELEDSGVYFCASSQVLEKETQYFGPGTRLLVL.

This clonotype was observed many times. CDR3 nucleotides: TGTGCCAGCAGTACGGACAACCTCGGGGGAGACTACTATTCACCCCTCCACTTT. It translates to CASSTDNLGGDYYSPLHF. This chain joins TRBV6-1 and TRBJ1-6, with a weak D call TRBD1 (5 bases). The germline V gene encodes CDR1 MNHNS and CDR2 SASEGT. V gave up 5 bases and J gave up 8 bases, with 25 bases separating them. The CDR3 is made up of 18 amino acids.

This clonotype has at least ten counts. The CDR3 reads CASSLFRRGGGTAEEQYF. Written as DNA, the CDR3 is TGTGCCAGCAGCTTATTTCGTCGGGGTGGCGGGACGGCGGAAGAGCAGTACTTC. This rearrangement joins TRBV7-8 to TRBJ2-7, with a tentative D call TRBD2 (6 bases). Per germline, CDR1 SGHVS and CDR2 FQNEAQ. V dropped 2 bases and J dropped 7 bases, with 27 bases sitting between them. This CDR3 is built from 18 residues. Variable domain in full (rest from reference TRBV7-8 and TRBJ2-7): GAGVSQSPRYKVAKRGQDVALRCDPISGHVSLFWYQQALGQGPEFLTYFQNEAQLDKSGLPSDRFFAERPEGSVSTLKIQRTQQEDSAVYLCASSLFRRGGGTAEEQYFGPGTRLTVT.

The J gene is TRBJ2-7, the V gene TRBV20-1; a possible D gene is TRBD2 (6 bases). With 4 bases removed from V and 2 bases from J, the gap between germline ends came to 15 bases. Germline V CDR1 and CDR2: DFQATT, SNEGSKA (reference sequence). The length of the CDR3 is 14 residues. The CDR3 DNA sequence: TGCAGTGCTACCCGAACGGAGGGAGCCTACGAGCAGTACTTC. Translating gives CSATRTEGAYEQYF.

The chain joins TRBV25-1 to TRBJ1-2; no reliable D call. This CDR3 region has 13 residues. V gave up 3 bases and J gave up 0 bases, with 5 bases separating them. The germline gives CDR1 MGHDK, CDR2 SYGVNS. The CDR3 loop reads CASSEHANYGYTF. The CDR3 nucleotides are TGTGCCAGCAGTGAGCACGCTAACTATGGCTACACCTTC.

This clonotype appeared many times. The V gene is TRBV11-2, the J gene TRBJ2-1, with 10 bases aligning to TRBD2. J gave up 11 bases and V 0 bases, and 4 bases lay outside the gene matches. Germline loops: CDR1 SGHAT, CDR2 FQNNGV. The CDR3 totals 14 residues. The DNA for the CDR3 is TGTGCCAGCAGCTTAGAGCCTAGCGGGAGAAAGCAGTTCTTC. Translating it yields CASSLEPSGRKQFF.

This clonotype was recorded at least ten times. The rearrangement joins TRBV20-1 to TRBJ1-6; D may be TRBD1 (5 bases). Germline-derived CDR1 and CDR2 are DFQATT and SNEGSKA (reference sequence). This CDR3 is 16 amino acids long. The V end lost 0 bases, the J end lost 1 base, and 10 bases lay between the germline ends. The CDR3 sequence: CSARDRQRSYNSPLHF. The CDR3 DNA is TGCAGTGCTAGAGACAGACAGAGGTCCTATAATTCACCCCTCCACTTT.

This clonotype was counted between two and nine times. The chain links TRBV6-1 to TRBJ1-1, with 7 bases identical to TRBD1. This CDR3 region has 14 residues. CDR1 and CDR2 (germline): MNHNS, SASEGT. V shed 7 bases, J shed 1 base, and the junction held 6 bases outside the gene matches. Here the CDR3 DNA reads TGTGCCAGCACCATGACAGGGACGAACACTGAAGCTTTCTTT. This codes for CASTMTGTNTEAFF.

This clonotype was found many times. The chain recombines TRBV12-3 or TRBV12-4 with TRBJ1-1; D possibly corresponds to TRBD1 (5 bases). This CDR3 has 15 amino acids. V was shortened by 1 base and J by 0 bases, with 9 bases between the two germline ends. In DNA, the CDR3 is TGTGCCAGCAGTTTAGTAGGGACCGTGAACACTGAAGCTTTCTTT. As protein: CASSLVGTVNTEAFF.